These 10 T cell receptor beta chains originate from one sample sequenced in a study of cytomegalovirus exposure and HLA in healthy donors. PCR involved 60 Vbeta and 13 Jbeta primers. Clones were sequenced by immunoSEQ multiplex PCR, and TCRdb holds only the in-frame ones, with some missing. The repertoire holds under 250,000 clones, with more than 60% as singletons. Sequencing was carried out using PBMCs. The receptor set was obtained from a man aged 45-60 years in good health and CMV-seronegative.

This clone was found once. The chain joins TRBV6-1 to TRBJ2-5; TRBD1 aligns across 7 bases. Germline V CDR1 and CDR2: MNHNS, SASEGT. V was clipped by 3 bases and J by 2 bases; unmatched bases: 18. This CDR3 spans 19 amino acids. The CDR3 region is CASSDMGRGLDRAQETQYF. CDR3 nucleotide sequence: TGTGCCAGCAGTGACATGGGTAGGGGCCTCGACAGGGCTCAAGAGACCCAGTACTTC.

In regard to this clone: Additional DNA sequences in this sample encode the identical CDR3. This chain uses TRBV27 with TRBJ2-7, with 9 bases matching TRBD1. The germline gives CDR1 MNHEY, CDR2 SMNVEV (reference sequence). V gave up 3 bases and J gave up 2 bases; unmatched junction bases: 2. The CDR3 totals 14 residues. The CDR3 protein is CASSLGTGPYEQYF. The CDR3 nucleotides are TGTGCCAGCAGTTTGGGGACAGGGCCCTACGAGCAGTACTTC.

The table lists this clone with a count of one. This chain joins TRBV6-5 and TRBJ1-5, with D possibly matching TRBD1 (5 bases). The CDR3 extends over 15 amino acids. Germline-derived CDR1 and CDR2 are MNHEY and SVGAGI. V was cut by 6 bases and J by 7 bases, with 19 bases left in between. CDR3 protein: CASSLRLGVGQPQHF. In DNA form, the CDR3 reads TGTGCCAGCAGCCTACGGCTAGGGGTCGGGCAGCCCCAGCATTTT.

This clone was counted only a few times. The J gene is TRBJ2-1, the V gene TRBV28, with D hard to call. The CDR3 is 12 amino acids. Germline lookup yields CDR1 MDHEN and CDR2 SYDVKM. V shed 3 bases and J shed 4 bases, with 4 bases lying between them. This chain's CDR3 is CASSLRYNEQFF. CDR3 DNA sequence: TGTGCCAGCAGTTTGCGGTACAATGAGCAGTTCTTC. Combining the CDR3 with reference TRBV28 and TRBJ2-1 gives the whole variable domain DVKVTQSSRYLVKRTGEKVFLECVQDMDHENMFWYRQDPGLGLRLIYFSYDVKMKEKGDIPEGYSVSREKKERFSLILESASTNQTSMYLCASSLRYNEQFFGPGTRLTVL.

This clone was picked up a small number of times. J is TRBJ2-3 and V is TRBV7-9; 7 bases match TRBD1. Germline V lookup: CDR1 SEHNR, CDR2 FQNEAQ (reference sequence). V gave up 5 bases and J gave up 5 bases; unmatched junction bases: 10. There are 15 residues in the CDR3. This CDR3 is CASSPGQVMGDTQYF. The DNA for the CDR3 is TGTGCCAGCAGCCCCGGACAGGTCATGGGAGATACGCAGTATTTT.

V and J are TRBV28 and TRBJ1-5; a possible D gene is TRBD1 (6 bases). This CDR3 is 15 amino acids long. The V gene lost 3 bases and the J gene lost 3 bases, with 12 bases spanning the gap. CDR1 is MDHEN and CDR2 is SYDVKM in the germline V gene. CDR3 DNA: TGTGCCAGCAGTTTGGCACAGGGAGTCAATCAGCCCCAGCATTTT. Amino acids: CASSLAQGVNQPQHF.

This chain connects TRBV9 to TRBJ1-2; 11 bases fit TRBD1. The length of the CDR3 is 16 residues. Losses at the gene ends were 1 base for V and 5 bases for J; bases not matched to a gene: 7. The germline gives CDR1 SGDLS, CDR2 YYNGEE. In DNA, the CDR3 is TGTGCCAGCAGCGTATTGGGGACAGGGGGTAGATATGGCTACACCTTC. Translation gives CASSVLGTGGRYGYTF.

This sequence joins TRBV2 and TRBJ2-2; possibly TRBD1 for D (7 bases). Germline V gives CDR1 SNHLY, CDR2 FYNNEI. V lost 4 bases and J 4 bases, leaving 16 bases between the germline ends. CDR3 length: 16 residues. The CDR3 is CASSGGAGGSTGELFF. The CDR3 nucleotides read TGTGCCAGCAGTGGGGGGGCAGGGGGTAGCACCGGGGAGCTGTTTTTT.

J is TRBJ2-7 and V is TRBV18, with 9 bases identical to TRBD2. From germline, CDR1 is KGHSH and CDR2 LQKENI. CDR3 length: 14 amino acids. Trimming took 3 bases from V and 3 from J; bases not matched to a gene: 3. The CDR3 DNA follows: TGTGCCAGCTCACCCGGTAGCGGGAGCTACGAGCAGTACTTC. Its protein is CASSPGSGSYEQYF.

The gene calls are TRBV6-1 and TRBJ1-1, with D perhaps TRBD1 (5 bases). This CDR3 region has 14 residues. Trimming left V 6 bases short and J 5 bases short, with 16 bases between. CDR1 is MNHNS and CDR2 is SASEGT in the germline V gene. DNA of the CDR3: TGTGCCAGCAGAGGGACTTCCGAGGGGACTGAAGCTTTCTTT. This codes for CASRGTSEGTEAFF.